A selection of T cell receptor beta chains follows, all from one sample in a study of blood T cell repertoires in COVID-19. The data were produced by immunoSEQ multiplex PCR, yet TCRdb's version contains in-frame clones alone and is incomplete. The sample carries about 50,000 clones, 89% recorded once. Sequenced sample: peripheral blood. These receptors were taken from a human donor in a cohort sampled during active COVID-19. CDR3s include the opening cysteine and the closing phenylalanine or tryptophan. The D gene is left open where the match is weak. Size values are once, few and many counts, or a class for expanded clones, and some rows have none.

j_call: TRBJ1-1; d_call: -; clone_size: -; v_call: TRBV29-1; cdr3_nt: TGCAGCGTTGACCCCGGGAACACTGAAGCTTTCTTT; cdr3_aa: CSVDPGNTEAFF
j_call: TRBJ2-4; d_call: -; clone_size: -; v_call: TRBV7-9; cdr3_nt: TGTGCCAGCAGCTTAGCCCAGGGCATTCAGTACTTC; cdr3_aa: CASSLAQGIQYF
j_call: TRBJ2-7; d_call: -; clone_size: -; v_call: TRBV5-5; cdr3_nt: TGTGCCAGCAGCTTCAGTACTGGTGTTTCGGGCGAGCAGTACTTC; cdr3_aa: CASSFSTGVSGEQYF
j_call: TRBJ2-2; d_call: -; clone_size: few; v_call: TRBV7-3; cdr3_nt: TGTGCCAGCAGCCCCTCCCCCTACACCGGGGAGCTGTTTTTT; cdr3_aa: CASSPSPYTGELFF
j_call: TRBJ1-1; d_call: TRBD1; clone_size: -; v_call: TRBV6-6; cdr3_nt: TGTGCCAGCAGTCCTGGACAGGCCAACACTGAAGCTTTCTTT; cdr3_aa: CASSPGQANTEAFF
j_call: TRBJ1-6; d_call: -; clone_size: once; v_call: TRBV5-8; cdr3_nt: TGTGCCAGCAGCCCGTGGGACACCCCAAGGTGGTCACCCCTCCACTTT; cdr3_aa: CASSPWDTPRWSPLHF
j_call: TRBJ2-7; d_call: -; clone_size: -; v_call: TRBV5-4; cdr3_nt: TGTGCCAGCAGCTTGGAAAGCGGGTCCTCCTACGAGCAGTACTTC; cdr3_aa: CASSLESGSSYEQYF
j_call: TRBJ1-2; d_call: TRBD1; clone_size: -; v_call: TRBV25-1; cdr3_nt: TGTGCCAGCAGTGAAGAACAGGGGAGGATCTATGGCTACACCTTC; cdr3_aa: CASSEEQGRIYGYTF
j_call: TRBJ2-7; d_call: TRBD1; clone_size: -; v_call: TRBV11-2; cdr3_nt: TGTGCCAGCAGCTACGAACGGGACAGACCCTACGAGCAGTACTTC; cdr3_aa: CASSYERDRPYEQYF
j_call: TRBJ1-2; d_call: -; clone_size: -; v_call: TRBV5-6; cdr3_nt: TGTGCCAGCAGCGGGGCTAAACAGGGATTTTATGGCTACACCTTC; cdr3_aa: CASSGAKQGFYGYTF
j_call: TRBJ2-7; d_call: -; clone_size: few; v_call: TRBV19; cdr3_nt: TGTGCCAGTGGGAGGACAGGATCCTACGAGCAGTACTTC; cdr3_aa: CASGRTGSYEQYF
j_call: TRBJ2-2; d_call: TRBD2; clone_size: -; v_call: TRBV5-4; cdr3_nt: TGTGCCAGCAGCAGGGCGGGAGGGAACACCGGGGAGCTGTTTTTT; cdr3_aa: CASSRAGGNTGELFF
j_call: TRBJ2-5; d_call: -; clone_size: -; v_call: TRBV5-6; cdr3_nt: TGTGCCAGCAGCGAAATGGCTAGCGTAGAGACCCAGTACTTC; cdr3_aa: CASSEMASVETQYF
j_call: TRBJ2-3; d_call: TRBD2; clone_size: -; v_call: TRBV3-1/TRBV3-2; cdr3_nt: TGTGCCAGCAGCCAAGACCAGACTAGCGGGATAGAAAGAGATACGCAGTATTTT; cdr3_aa: CASSQDQTSGIERDTQYF
j_call: TRBJ2-1; d_call: TRBD1; clone_size: -; v_call: TRBV4-3; cdr3_nt: TGCGCCAGCAGCCAAACCTTCTCCGGGACAGGGGCCTACAATGAGCAGTTCTTC; cdr3_aa: CASSQTFSGTGAYNEQFF
j_call: TRBJ2-7; d_call: TRBD1; clone_size: -; v_call: TRBV30; cdr3_nt: TGTGCCTGGGATTGGGGAGGGACAGGGGCTTACGAGCAGTACTTC; cdr3_aa: CAWDWGGTGAYEQYF
j_call: TRBJ2-7; d_call: -; clone_size: once; v_call: TRBV6-6; cdr3_nt: TGTGCCAGCAGCTCCATCGGGATCCTCGAGCAGTACTTC; cdr3_aa: CASSSIGILEQYF
j_call: TRBJ1-2; d_call: TRBD1; clone_size: -; v_call: TRBV2; cdr3_nt: TGTGCCAGCAGTGAAGCGCGGTCAGGGGGTTCTTATGGCTACACCTTC; cdr3_aa: CASSEARSGGSYGYTF
j_call: TRBJ2-5; d_call: -; clone_size: -; v_call: TRBV2; cdr3_nt: TGTGCCAGCAGTGAAAGGCGGGTAGAAGAGACCCAGTACTTC; cdr3_aa: CASSERRVEETQYF
j_call: TRBJ1-2; d_call: TRBD1; clone_size: -; v_call: TRBV9; cdr3_nt: TGTGCCAGCAGCGAGACAGGGGAGAGCTATGGCTACACCTTC; cdr3_aa: CASSETGESYGYTF
j_call: TRBJ2-2; d_call: TRBD1; clone_size: -; v_call: TRBV5-5; cdr3_nt: TGTGCCAGCCAGTTTGGGACAGGGGGCACCGGGGAGCTGTTTTTT; cdr3_aa: CASQFGTGGTGELFF
j_call: TRBJ1-1; d_call: TRBD1; clone_size: -; v_call: TRBV2; cdr3_nt: TGTGCCGGAGGGGCAGGGGGCAGCAACACTGAAGCTTTCTTT; cdr3_aa: CAGGAGGSNTEAFF
j_call: TRBJ2-7; d_call: -; clone_size: -; v_call: TRBV7-2; cdr3_nt: TGTGCCAGCAGCCAGAGGGAGGTGAGGGAGCAGTACTTC; cdr3_aa: CASSQREVREQYF
j_call: TRBJ2-5; d_call: -; clone_size: -; v_call: TRBV4-3; cdr3_nt: TGCGCCAGCAGCCAAGGCGGAGCAGGGGTAGAGACCCAGTACTTC; cdr3_aa: CASSQGGAGVETQYF
j_call: TRBJ1-2; d_call: -; clone_size: -; v_call: TRBV28; cdr3_nt: TGTGCCAGCAGTTTAGGCCACCGAAACTATGGCTACACCTTC; cdr3_aa: CASSLGHRNYGYTF
j_call: TRBJ1-4; d_call: -; clone_size: -; v_call: TRBV20-1; cdr3_nt: TGCAGTGCTAGTCCCCAGGGCTATGAAAAACTGTTTTTT; cdr3_aa: CSASPQGYEKLFF
j_call: TRBJ2-7; d_call: TRBD2; clone_size: -; v_call: TRBV9; cdr3_nt: TGTGCCAGCAGCCCCCGGACTAGCGGGCCCTACGAGCAGTACTTC; cdr3_aa: CASSPRTSGPYEQYF
j_call: TRBJ1-2; d_call: -; clone_size: -; v_call: TRBV12-5; cdr3_nt: TGTGCTAGTGGTTTGGTACGGGGATTTTATGGCTACACCTTC; cdr3_aa: CASGLVRGFYGYTF
j_call: TRBJ2-2; d_call: TRBD2; clone_size: -; v_call: TRBV13; cdr3_nt: TGTGCCAGCAGACAGGGACTAGCGGGGGTCAACACCGGGGAGCTGTTTTTT; cdr3_aa: CASRQGLAGVNTGELFF
j_call: TRBJ2-7; d_call: -; clone_size: -; v_call: TRBV9; cdr3_nt: TGTGCCAGCAGCATCGGCTACGAGCAGTACTTC; cdr3_aa: CASSIGYEQYF
j_call: TRBJ1-5; d_call: -; clone_size: -; v_call: TRBV6-5; cdr3_nt: TGTGCCAGCAGTCCTGTGGCGGATAGCAATCAGCCCCAGCATTTT; cdr3_aa: CASSPVADSNQPQHF
j_call: TRBJ2-7; d_call: -; clone_size: -; v_call: TRBV3-1/TRBV3-2; cdr3_nt: TGTGCCAGCAGCCAAGGGGACACCCAGCTACTGTACTTC; cdr3_aa: CASSQGDTQLLYF
j_call: TRBJ1-5; d_call: -; clone_size: -; v_call: TRBV7-2; cdr3_nt: TGTGCCAGCAGCTTCGACAGACATCAGCCCCAGCATTTT; cdr3_aa: CASSFDRHQPQHF